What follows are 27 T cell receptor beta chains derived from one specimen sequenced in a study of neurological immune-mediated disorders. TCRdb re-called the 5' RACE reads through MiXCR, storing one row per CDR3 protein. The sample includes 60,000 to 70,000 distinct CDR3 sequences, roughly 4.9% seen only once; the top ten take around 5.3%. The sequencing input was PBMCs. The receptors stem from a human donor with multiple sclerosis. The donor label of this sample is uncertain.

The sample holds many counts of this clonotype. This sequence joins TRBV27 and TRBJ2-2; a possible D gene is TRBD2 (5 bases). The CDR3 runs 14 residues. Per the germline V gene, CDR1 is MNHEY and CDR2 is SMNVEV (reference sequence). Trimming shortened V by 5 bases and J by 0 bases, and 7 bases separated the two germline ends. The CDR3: CASSRGPNTGELFF. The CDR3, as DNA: TGTGCCAGCAGTCGGGGTCCGAACACCGGGGAGCTGTTTTTT.

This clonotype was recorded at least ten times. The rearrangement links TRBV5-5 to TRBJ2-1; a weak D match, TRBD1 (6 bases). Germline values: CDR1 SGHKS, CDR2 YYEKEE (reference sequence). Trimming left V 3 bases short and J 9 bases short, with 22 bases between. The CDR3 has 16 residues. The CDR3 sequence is CASSSEAGTPVGEQFF. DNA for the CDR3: TGTGCCAGCAGCTCCGAAGCCGGGACACCCGTCGGTGAGCAGTTCTTC.

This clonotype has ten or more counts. The CDR3 protein is CASSLDIGGPNTGELFF. CDR3 sequence (DNA): TGTGCCAGCAGCTTGGATATCGGGGGGCCGAACACCGGGGAGCTGTTTTTT. The chain employs TRBV5-6 and TRBJ2-2; the D gene is possibly TRBD2 (7 bases). This CDR3 is 17 amino acids long. The V and J ends lost 0 bases and 0 bases respectively, with 12 bases between them. The germline gives CDR1 SGHDT, CDR2 YYEEEE.

The CDR3 is CASSLEGKGNTEAFF. CDR3 sequence (DNA): TGTGCCAGCAGCTTGGAGGGTAAGGGGAACACTGAAGCTTTCTTT. This chain uses TRBV5-5 with TRBJ1-1; D is uncertain. CDR3 length equals 15 residues. V lost 0 bases and J 1 base, leaving 10 bases between the germline ends. Germline CDR1 is SGHKS and CDR2 is YYEKEE (reference sequence). Full variable domain (missing parts from reference TRBV5-5 and TRBJ1-1): DAGVTQSPTHLIKTRGQQVTLRCSPISGHKSVSWYQQVLGQGPQFIFQYYEKEERGRGNFPDRFSARQFPNYSSELNVNALLLGDSALYLCASSLEGKGNTEAFFGQGTRLTVV.

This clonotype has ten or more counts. CDR3 amino acids: CASTGDLPGQGYNEQFF. The CDR3 DNA follows: TGTGCCAGCACCGGGGACCTTCCGGGACAGGGCTACAATGAGCAGTTCTTC. The chain recombines TRBV7-9 with TRBJ2-1, with 9 bases identical to TRBD1. This CDR3 has 17 amino acids. J lost 3 bases, V lost 7 bases, and 13 bases had no gene match. Germline loops: CDR1 SEHNR, CDR2 FQNEAQ (reference sequence).

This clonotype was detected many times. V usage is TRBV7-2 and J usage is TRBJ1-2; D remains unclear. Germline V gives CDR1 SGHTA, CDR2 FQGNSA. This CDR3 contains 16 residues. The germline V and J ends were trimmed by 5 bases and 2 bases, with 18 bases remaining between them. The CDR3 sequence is CASSPQAFPPNYGYTF. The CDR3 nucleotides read TGTGCCAGCAGCCCCCAGGCTTTTCCCCCAAACTATGGCTACACCTTC.

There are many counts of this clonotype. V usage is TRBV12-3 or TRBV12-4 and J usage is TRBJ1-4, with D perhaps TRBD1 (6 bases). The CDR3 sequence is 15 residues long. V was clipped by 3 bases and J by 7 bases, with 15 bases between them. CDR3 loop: CASSLRPRGFEKLFF. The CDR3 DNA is TGTGCCAGCAGTTTGAGGCCCAGGGGATTTGAAAAACTGTTTTTT.

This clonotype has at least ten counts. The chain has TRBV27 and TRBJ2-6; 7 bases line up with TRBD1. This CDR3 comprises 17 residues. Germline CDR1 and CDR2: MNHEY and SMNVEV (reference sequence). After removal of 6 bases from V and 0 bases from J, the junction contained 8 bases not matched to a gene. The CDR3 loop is CASRETGPRSGANVLTF. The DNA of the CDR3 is TGTGCCAGCAGGGAGACAGGGCCCCGCTCTGGGGCCAACGTCCTGACTTTC.

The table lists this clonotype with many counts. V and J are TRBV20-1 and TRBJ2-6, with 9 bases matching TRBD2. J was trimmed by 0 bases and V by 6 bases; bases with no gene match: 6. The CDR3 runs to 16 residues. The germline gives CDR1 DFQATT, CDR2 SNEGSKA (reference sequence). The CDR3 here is CSAPGLASSGANVLTF. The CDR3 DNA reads TGCAGTGCACCGGGACTAGCCTCCTCTGGGGCCAACGTCCTGACTTTC.

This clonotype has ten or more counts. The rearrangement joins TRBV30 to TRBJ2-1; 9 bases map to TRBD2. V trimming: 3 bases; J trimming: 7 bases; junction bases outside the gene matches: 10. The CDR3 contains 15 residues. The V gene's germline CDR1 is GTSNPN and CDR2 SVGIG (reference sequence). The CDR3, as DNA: TGTGCCTGGAGGCGCGGGGGGGGATCTTATAATGAGCAGTTCTTC. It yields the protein CAWRRGGGSYNEQFF.

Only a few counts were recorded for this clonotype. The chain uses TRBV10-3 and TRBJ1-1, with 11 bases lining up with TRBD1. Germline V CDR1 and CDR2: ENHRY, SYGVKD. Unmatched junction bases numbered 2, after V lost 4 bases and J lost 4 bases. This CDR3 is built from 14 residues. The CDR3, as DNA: TGTGCCATCAGTGGGGGACAGGGGGGCACTGAAGCTTTCTTT. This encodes CAISGGQGGTEAFF.

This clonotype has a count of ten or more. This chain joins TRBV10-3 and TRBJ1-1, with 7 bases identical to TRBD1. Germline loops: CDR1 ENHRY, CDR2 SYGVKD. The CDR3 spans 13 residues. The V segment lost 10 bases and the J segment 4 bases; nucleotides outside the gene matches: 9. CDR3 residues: CATVRTGPTEAFF. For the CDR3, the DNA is TGTGCCACCGTTCGGACAGGCCCCACTGAAGCTTTCTTT.

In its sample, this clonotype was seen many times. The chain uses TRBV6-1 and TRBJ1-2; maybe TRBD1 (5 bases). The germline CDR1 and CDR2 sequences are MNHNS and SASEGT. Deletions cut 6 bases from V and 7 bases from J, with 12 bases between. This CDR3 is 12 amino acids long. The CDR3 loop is CASRQDPGGYTF. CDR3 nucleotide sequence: TGTGCCAGCAGACAGGATCCCGGTGGCTACACCTTC.

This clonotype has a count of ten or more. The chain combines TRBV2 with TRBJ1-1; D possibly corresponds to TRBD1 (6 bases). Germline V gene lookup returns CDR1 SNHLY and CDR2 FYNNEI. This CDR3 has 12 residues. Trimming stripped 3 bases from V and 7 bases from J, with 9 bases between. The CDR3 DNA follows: TGTGCCAGCAGTGAGGACAGCCTTGAAGCTTTCTTT. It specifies CASSEDSLEAFF.

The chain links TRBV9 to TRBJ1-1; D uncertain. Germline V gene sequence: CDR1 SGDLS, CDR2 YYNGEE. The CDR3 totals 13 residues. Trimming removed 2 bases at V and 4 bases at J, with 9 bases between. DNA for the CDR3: TGTGCCAGCAGCGTCGGCGAACTCACTGAAGCTTTCTTT. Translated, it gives CASSVGELTEAFF.

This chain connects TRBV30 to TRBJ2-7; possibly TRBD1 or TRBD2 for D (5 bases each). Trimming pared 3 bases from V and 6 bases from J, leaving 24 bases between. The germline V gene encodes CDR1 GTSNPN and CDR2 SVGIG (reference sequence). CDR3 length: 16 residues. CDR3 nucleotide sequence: TGTGCCTGGAGAGACAAACCGGGACCGGTCCCTCTCGAGCAGTACTTC. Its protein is CAWRDKPGPVPLEQYF.

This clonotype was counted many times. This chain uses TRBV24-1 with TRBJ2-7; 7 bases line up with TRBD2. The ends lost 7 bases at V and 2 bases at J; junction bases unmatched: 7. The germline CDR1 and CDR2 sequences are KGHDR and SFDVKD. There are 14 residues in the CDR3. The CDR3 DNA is TGTGCCACCAGCCTAAGCGGGGACCCCTACGAGCAGTACTTC. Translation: CATSLSGDPYEQYF.

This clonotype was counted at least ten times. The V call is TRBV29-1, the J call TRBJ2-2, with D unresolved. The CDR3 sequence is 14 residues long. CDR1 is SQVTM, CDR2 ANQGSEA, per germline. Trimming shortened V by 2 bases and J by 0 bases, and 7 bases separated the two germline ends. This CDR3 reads CSVERIANTGELFF. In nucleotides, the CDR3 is TGCAGCGTTGAACGGATAGCGAACACCGGGGAGCTGTTTTTT.

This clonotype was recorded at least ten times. CDR3 loop: CAISGDSWNQPQHF. CDR3 sequence (DNA): TGTGCCATCAGTGGGGACAGTTGGAATCAGCCCCAGCATTTT. The chain has TRBV10-3 and TRBJ1-5; TRBD1 aligns across 7 bases. Per germline, CDR1 ENHRY and CDR2 SYGVKD. The CDR3 sequence is 14 residues long. V lost 4 bases, J lost 4 bases, and 4 bases stayed unmatched.

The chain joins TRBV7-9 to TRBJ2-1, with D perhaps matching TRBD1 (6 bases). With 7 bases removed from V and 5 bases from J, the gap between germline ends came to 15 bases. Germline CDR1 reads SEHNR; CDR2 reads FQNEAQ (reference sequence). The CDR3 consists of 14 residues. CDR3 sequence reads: CASTLPGQHNEQFF. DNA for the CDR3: TGTGCCAGCACCCTCCCCGGACAGCACAATGAGCAGTTCTTC.

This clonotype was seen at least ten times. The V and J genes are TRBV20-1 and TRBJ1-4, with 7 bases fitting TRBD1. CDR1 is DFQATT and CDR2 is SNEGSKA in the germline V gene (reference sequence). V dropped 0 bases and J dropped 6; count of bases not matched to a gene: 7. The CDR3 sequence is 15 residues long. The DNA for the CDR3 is TGCAGTGCTAGAGATTGGGCCACAGGGGATGAAAAACTGTTTTTT. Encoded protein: CSARDWATGDEKLFF.

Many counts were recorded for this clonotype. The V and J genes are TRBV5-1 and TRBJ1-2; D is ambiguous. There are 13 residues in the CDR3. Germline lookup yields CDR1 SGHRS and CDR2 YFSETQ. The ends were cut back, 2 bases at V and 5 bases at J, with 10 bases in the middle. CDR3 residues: CASSLDITYGYTF. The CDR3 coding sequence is TGCGCCAGCAGCTTAGACATAACTTATGGCTACACCTTC.

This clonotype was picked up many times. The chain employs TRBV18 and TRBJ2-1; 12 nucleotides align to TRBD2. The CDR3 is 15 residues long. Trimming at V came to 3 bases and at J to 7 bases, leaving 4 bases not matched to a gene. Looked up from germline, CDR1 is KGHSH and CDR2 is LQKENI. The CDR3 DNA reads TGTGCCAGCTCACCCGGACTAGCGGGGAGAAATGAGCAGTTCTTC. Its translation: CASSPGLAGRNEQFF.

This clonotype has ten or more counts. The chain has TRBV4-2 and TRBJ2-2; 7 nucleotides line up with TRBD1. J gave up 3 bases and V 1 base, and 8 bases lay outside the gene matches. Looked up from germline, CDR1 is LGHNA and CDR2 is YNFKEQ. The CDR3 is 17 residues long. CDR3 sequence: CASSQGRGTEDTGELFF. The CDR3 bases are TGTGCCAGCAGCCAAGGAAGAGGGACAGAAGACACCGGGGAGCTGTTTTTT.

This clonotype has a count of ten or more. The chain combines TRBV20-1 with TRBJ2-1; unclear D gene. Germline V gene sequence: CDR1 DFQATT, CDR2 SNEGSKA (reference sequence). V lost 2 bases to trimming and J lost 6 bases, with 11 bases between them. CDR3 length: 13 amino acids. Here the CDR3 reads CSARIPALNEQFF. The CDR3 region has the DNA TGCAGTGCTAGAATTCCGGCCCTCAATGAGCAGTTCTTC.

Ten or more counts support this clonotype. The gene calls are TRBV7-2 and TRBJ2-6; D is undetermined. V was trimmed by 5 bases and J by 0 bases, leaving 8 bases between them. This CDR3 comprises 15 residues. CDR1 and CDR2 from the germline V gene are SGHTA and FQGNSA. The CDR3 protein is CASSRPDSGANVLTF. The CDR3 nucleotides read TGTGCCAGCAGCCGACCGGACTCTGGGGCCAACGTCCTGACTTTC.

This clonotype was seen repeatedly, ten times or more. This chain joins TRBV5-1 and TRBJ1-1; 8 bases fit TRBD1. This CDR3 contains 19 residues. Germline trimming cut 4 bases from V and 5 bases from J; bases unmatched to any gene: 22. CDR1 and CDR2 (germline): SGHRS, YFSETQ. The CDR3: CASSRGQGQRLGAGTEAFF. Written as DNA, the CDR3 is TGCGCCAGCAGCCGCGGACAGGGCCAAAGGCTGGGTGCTGGGACTGAAGCTTTCTTT.